This TCR beta chain appears in the sequencing data of a study of OX40 agonist ivuxolimab in advanced cancers. Overall study context: Ivuxolimab, an agonistic anti-OX40 (CD134) antibody, was given to patients. Participants could have had prior anti-PD-1, anti-PD-L1 or anti-CTLA-4 therapy, and less than 45% had some.

General observations from the study: Also present in some nonresponders was a low level of normalized T-cell clonal expansion. At 0.1 to 3.0 mg/kg and by week 6, clonal expansion occurred in CD4+ and CD8+ blood T cells.

The protocol was immunoSEQ multiplex PCR, while the TCRdb copy is restricted to in-frame clones and leaves out a portion. The sample records 35,000 to 45,000 clones, 82% being singletons. CDR3 length: 16 amino acids. Unmatched junction bases numbered 5, after V lost 4 bases and J lost 3 bases. CDR1 is SNHLY and CDR2 is FYNNEI in the germline V gene. Notes on this clone: Antigen: not known.

The sample consisted of CD4+ or CD8+ T cells sorted from blood, taken in a trial of the OX40 agonist ivuxolimab. This sequence originates from an adult with an advanced solid tumor such as melanoma, head and neck, liver or kidney cancer. This sequence joins TRBV2 and TRBJ2-1, with 11 bases aligning to TRBD2. The CDR3 nucleotides are TGTGCCAGCAGTGCGCTCCTAGCGGGGGGCTACAATGAGCAGTTCTTC. Protein sequence: CASSALLAGGYNEQFF.